This T cell receptor (beta chain) is drawn from a study of T cell responses to AZD1222 COVID-19 vaccine. The study's findings and limits: Repertoires were obtained solely post-peak T cell response. Vaccine-related CD4 TCRs covered spike, predominating at 160-218 and 743-854.

On this clone: Its antigen is not known. The same CDR3 arises from other DNA sequences in this sample as well.

Profiled with immunoSEQ multiplex PCR; TCRdb holds only in-frame clones, not every one. This table has fewer than 200,000 clones, roughly 88% appearing once. Germline CDR1 reads MNHNY; CDR2 reads SVGAGI (reference sequence). Trimming took off 8 bases at V and 0 bases at J, with 5 bases between the two ends. The length of the CDR3 is 12 residues. Source: peripheral blood, taken 28 days after the second AZD1222 dose. The chain is built from TRBV6-6 and TRBJ1-5; D gene unclear. The TCR sequence derives from an adult who received the AZD1222 COVID-19 vaccine. The CDR3 here is CASSLSNQPQHF. The CDR3 DNA reads TGTGCCAGCTCCCTTAGCAATCAGCCCCAGCATTTT.